This TCR beta chain stems from a study of T cell clonality in common variable immunodeficiency. General study findings and limits: Reportedly, TCR beta sequences from common variable immunodeficiency showed fewer deletions and N-nucleotide insertions.

This clone was found many times. Its antigen is unknown. The CDR3 end is not reached by the read, which stops 3 residues before it; the germline J gene fills it in. CVID and control samples used equivalent genomic DNA input. The data were produced by immunoSEQ multiplex PCR, yet TCRdb's version contains in-frame clones alone and is incomplete. Singletons are absent from the sample, which has tens of thousands of clones. With V trimmed by 4 bases and J by 4 bases, 6 bases remained unmatched. The CDR3 is made up of 13 amino acids. Germline V gives CDR1 DFQATT, CDR2 SNEGSKA (reference sequence). This receptor was taken from a person aged 18-70 years in good health. The chain recombines TRBV20-1 with TRBJ2-7, with 8 bases matching TRBD1. The sample consisted of peripheral blood mononuclear cells. This chain's CDR3 is CSATGTGTYEQYF. The sequenced part of the CDR3 DNA is TGCAGTGCTACCGGGACAGGAACATACGAG.